The 23 T cell receptor beta chains reported below all come from one sample, sequenced in a study of regulatory T cells in long-lasting Graves disease. Libraries of TCR beta came from iRepertoire HTBI primers plus Arm-PCR of CDR3 regions. TCRdb re-called the multiplex PCR reads through MiXCR, storing one row per CDR3 protein. The sample contains about 340,000 distinct CDR3 sequences, roughly 21% of which appear only once. The time point denotes: persistent/refractory GD, antithyroid drugs over 5 years with positive TRAb. The TCR library was made from RNA that had been extracted from PBMCs in TRIzol. Sequencing was performed on peripheral blood mononuclear cells (PBMCs), taken when the disease was refractory, from a patient treated with antithyroid drugs. All receptors derive from a female donor with Graves disease.

This clonotype was seen at least ten times. CDR3 in amino acids: CASSELPMIQGFHSNQPQHF. CDR3 bases: TGTGCCAGCAGTGAACTCCCCATGATACAGGGATTCCATAGCAATCAGCCCCAGCATTTT. This chain joins TRBV6-1 and TRBJ1-5, with a possible D match to TRBD1 (6 bases). The CDR3 is 20 amino acids. Germline V CDR1 and CDR2: MNHNS, SASEGT. V shed 2 bases and J shed 0 bases, with 23 bases lying between them.

This clonotype was counted many times. The rearrangement joins TRBV2 to TRBJ2-7; D unclear. V shed 4 bases and J shed 3 bases, with 7 bases lying between them. CDR1 and CDR2 from the germline V gene are SNHLY and FYNNEI. The CDR3 has 12 amino acids. Here the CDR3 DNA reads TGTGCCAGCAGTGTCGGCAGCTACGAGCAGTACTTC. Residues: CASSVGSYEQYF.

In its sample, this clonotype was seen many times. The chain combines TRBV6-5 with TRBJ1-1, with 10 bases fitting TRBD1. The germline V gene has CDR1 MNHEY and CDR2 SVGAGI. This CDR3 spans 15 amino acids. The V gene end was trimmed by 4 bases and the J gene end by 3 bases; junction bases not matched to a gene: 5. The CDR3 loop reads CASSFSGTGDTEAFF. The CDR3 DNA sequence: TGTGCCAGCAGTTTCTCCGGGACAGGGGACACTGAAGCTTTCTTT.

This clonotype appeared many times. The chain carries TRBV5-1 and TRBJ2-7, with 10 bases matching TRBD2. The CDR3 contains 18 residues. V gave up 2 bases and J gave up 2 bases; unmatched junction bases: 13. Germline-derived CDR1 and CDR2 are SGHRS and YFSETQ. CDR3 coding DNA: TGCGCCAGCAGCTTAGCCCTAGCGGGAGCAAGAGGAACCTACGAGCAGTACTTC. It encodes CASSLALAGARGTYEQYF.

This clonotype was counted a few times. CDR3 bases: TGCGCCAGCAGTAGCTACGGGACAGAAGCTTTCTTT. Translation: CASSSYGTEAFF. The gene calls are TRBV4-1 and TRBJ1-1; D is possibly TRBD1 (6 bases). The CDR3 contains 12 residues. V was shortened by 6 bases and J by 8 bases, with 13 bases between the two germline ends. CDR1 is MGHRA and CDR2 is YSYEKL in the germline V gene.

The V and J genes are TRBV6-2 or TRBV6-3 and TRBJ2-6; 14 bases line up with TRBD2. CDR1 and CDR2 (germline): MNHEY, SVGEGT. This CDR3 is 20 amino acids long. V trimming: 4 bases; J trimming: 2 bases; junction bases outside the gene matches: 10. Here the CDR3 DNA reads TGTGCCAGCAGTTTCCCCGGGACTAGCGGGAGTATTGCTGGGGCCAACGTCCTGACTTTC. Encoded protein: CASSFPGTSGSIAGANVLTF.

Many counts were recorded for this clonotype. The genes are TRBV7-2 and TRBJ2-7; TRBD2 matches at 12 bases. With 4 bases clipped from V and 3 bases from J, the junction kept 7 bases outside the gene matches. Germline-derived CDR1 and CDR2 are SGHTA and FQGNSA. There are 16 residues in the CDR3. This chain's CDR3 is CASSSRLAGVFYEQYF. CDR3 DNA: TGTGCCAGCAGCTCGCGACTAGCGGGGGTTTTCTACGAGCAGTACTTC.

On this clonotype itself: One base separates it from a far larger clone, so it is likely a read error. J is TRBJ2-7 and V is TRBV11-2; D is ambiguous. The closer fit of TRBJ2-5 to the DNA end suggests the J call may be wrong. The CDR3 covers 13 residues. Germline-derived CDR1 and CDR2 are SGHAT and FQNNGV. CDR3 residues: CASSLEGAETQYF. The CDR3 region has the DNA TGTGCCAGCAGCTTAGAGGGTGCGGAGACCCAGTACTTC.

This clonotype was recorded at least ten times. The chain joins TRBV28 to TRBJ1-5; D remains unclear. The CDR3 has 13 residues. Germline V gene sequence: CDR1 MDHEN, CDR2 SYDVKM. V lost 7 bases and J 3 bases, leaving 10 bases between the germline ends. The CDR3 bases are TGTGCCAGCAACCACATATTCAATCAGCCCCAGCATTTT. Protein product: CASNHIFNQPQHF.

V is TRBV11-2 and J is TRBJ2-7; TRBD2 aligns across 12 bases. This CDR3 has 18 residues. V was pared by 4 bases and J by 4 bases, with 14 bases of the junction left unmatched. Germline CDR1 SGHAT, CDR2 FQNNGV. CDR3 sequence reads: CASSSMTSGRSNGYEQYF. CDR3 nucleotide sequence: TGTGCCAGCAGCTCGATGACTAGCGGGAGAAGTAACGGTTACGAGCAGTACTTC.

This clonotype has only a few counts. The V and J genes are TRBV5-1 and TRBJ2-5; the match to TRBD2 covers 8 bases. This CDR3 is built from 15 residues. Germline lookup yields CDR1 SGHRS and CDR2 YFSETQ. V lost 0 bases to trimming and J lost 5 bases; unmatched junction nucleotides: 6. CDR3 amino acids: CASSLEGLGGETQYF. The CDR3 DNA sequence: TGCGCCAGCAGCTTGGAGGGACTAGGCGGGGAGACCCAGTACTTC.

CDR3 in DNA: TGCGCCAGCAGCTTGACGGGGGACACCGGGGAGCTGTTTTTT. Translated: CASSLTGDTGELFF. The V gene is TRBV5-1, the J gene TRBJ2-2; maybe TRBD2 (6 bases). Germline assignment: CDR1 SGHRS and CDR2 YFSETQ. V lost 1 base to trimming and J lost 3 bases, with 7 bases between them. The CDR3 is made up of 14 amino acids. Full variable domain (outside the CDR3, taken from reference TRBV5-1 and TRBJ2-2): KAGVTQTPRYLIKTRGQQVTLSCSPISGHRSVSWYQQTPGQGLQFLFEYFSETQRNKGNFPGRFSGRQFSNSRSEMNVSTLELGDSALYLCASSLTGDTGELFFGEGSRLTVL.

This rearrangement joins TRBV5-1 to TRBJ2-5, with D possibly TRBD2 on 6 matching bases. This CDR3 comprises 15 residues. Between the trimmed V and J ends, which lost 2 bases and 5 bases, there was a span of 16 bases. The germline V gene has CDR1 SGHRS and CDR2 YFSETQ. The CDR3 reads CASSFRQIGGETQYF. DNA of the CDR3: TGCGCCAGCAGCTTCAGACAGATCGGAGGGGAGACCCAGTACTTC.

This clonotype was counted ten times or more. V usage is TRBV29-1 and J usage is TRBJ1-2, with no clear D. The CDR3 loop spans 13 amino acids. V was clipped by 6 bases and J by 3 bases, with 14 bases between them. Germline-derived CDR1 and CDR2 are SQVTM and ANQGSEA. CDR3 protein: CSVSLSFDYGYTF. CDR3 DNA: TGCAGCGTCTCGTTAAGCTTTGACTATGGCTACACCTTC.

This clonotype was found many times. The V call is TRBV7-2, the J call TRBJ2-5; the D is unclear. There are 14 residues in the CDR3. Trimming pared 1 base from V and 4 bases from J, leaving 10 bases between. The germline V gene has CDR1 SGHTA and CDR2 FQGNSA. CDR3 DNA: TGTGCCAGCAGCTTAGAACCCTTGGGAGAGACCCAGTACTTC. Translating it yields CASSLEPLGETQYF. Complete variable domain (other parts from reference TRBV7-2 and TRBJ2-5): GAGVSQSPSNKVTEKGKDVELRCDPISGHTALYWYRQSLGQGLEFLIYFQGNSAPDKSGLPSDRFSAERTGGSVSTLTIQRTQQEDSAVYLCASSLEPLGETQYFGPGTRLLVL.

V is TRBV18 and J is TRBJ1-1; no clear D gene. CDR1 and CDR2 from the germline V gene are KGHSH and LQKENI. This CDR3 contains 13 residues. The V gene lost 7 bases and the J gene lost 1 base, with 10 bases spanning the gap. The DNA of the CDR3 is TGTGCCAGCTGTCTGAAAGGGAACACTGAAGCTTTCTTT. Its translation: CASCLKGNTEAFF.

At least ten counts were recorded for this clonotype. The V call is TRBV11-1, the J call TRBJ2-2; D is perhaps TRBD1 (7 bases). The V gene's germline CDR1 is SGHAT and CDR2 FQDESV (reference sequence). This CDR3 has 16 residues. V lost 5 bases and J 5 bases, leaving 18 bases between the germline ends. For the CDR3, the DNA is TGTGCCAGCAGCCCAAGGAGGGGGCTAAAGACCGGGGAGCTGTTTTTT. It translates to CASSPRRGLKTGELFF.

In its sample, this clonotype was seen many times. The rearrangement links TRBV19 to TRBJ2-5, with TRBD2 as a possible D gene (6 bases). From germline, CDR1 is LNHDA and CDR2 SQIVND (reference sequence). V lost 1 base to trimming and J lost 2 bases, with 11 bases between them. The CDR3 extends over 15 amino acids. The CDR3, as DNA: TGTGCCAGTAGTATAGGTCCAGGGAGGCAAGAGACCCAGTACTTC. Protein sequence: CASSIGPGRQETQYF.

In this sample, this clonotype turned up a few times. V and J are TRBV4-1 and TRBJ1-1, with D unresolved. Per the germline V gene, CDR1 is MGHRA and CDR2 is YSYEKL. Trimming cost V 1 base and J 4 bases, with 25 bases left between them. The length of the CDR3 is 19 residues. The DNA for the CDR3 is TGCGCCAGCAGCCAAGCCTGGCTGTGGGCGAGTCCGTTTAGCACTGAAGCTTTCTTT. Translated: CASSQAWLWASPFSTEAFF.

This clonotype was counted ten times or more. The chain is built from TRBV12-3 or TRBV12-4 and TRBJ1-1; weak D call: TRBD1 (5 bases). This CDR3 has 14 residues. V was cut by 3 bases and J by 4 bases, with 12 bases left in between. CDR3 bases: TGTGCCAGCAGTTTTATGAGGGGCAGCACTGAAGCTTTCTTT. Protein sequence: CASSFMRGSTEAFF.

The sample holds a few counts of this clonotype. The chain has TRBV6-2 or TRBV6-3 and TRBJ2-2, with TRBD2 identical over 8 bases. The CDR3 is 16 residues long. V shed 7 bases and J 3 bases; nucleotides not matched to a gene: 10. In germline, CDR1 is MNHEY, CDR2 SVGEGT. This chain's CDR3 is CASMGSGGTHTGELFF. As DNA, the CDR3 is TGTGCCAGCATGGGAAGCGGGGGAACCCACACCGGGGAGCTGTTTTTT.

This clonotype was seen repeatedly, ten times or more. The genes are TRBV6-5 and TRBJ1-2; weak D call: TRBD1 (6 bases). Trimming took 0 bases from V and 4 from J, leaving 12 bases between them. Germline V gives CDR1 MNHEY, CDR2 SVGAGI. The CDR3 has 15 amino acids. The CDR3: CASSYSSGQTYGYTF. CDR3 DNA: TGTGCCAGCAGTTACTCGAGCGGACAGACCTATGGCTACACCTTC.

This chain joins TRBV5-1 and TRBJ2-2; weak D call: TRBD1 (5 bases). The ends were cut back, 4 bases at V and 1 base at J, with 8 bases in the middle. Germline V CDR1 and CDR2: SGHRS, YFSETQ. The CDR3 has 14 amino acids. In DNA, the CDR3 is TGCGCCAGCAGCATGCAGGGGAACACCGGGGAGCTGTTTTTT. It is translated as CASSMQGNTGELFF. The variable domain in full, with the rest retrieved from reference TRBV5-1 and TRBJ2-2, is KAGVTQTPRYLIKTRGQQVTLSCSPISGHRSVSWYQQTPGQGLQFLFEYFSETQRNKGNFPGRFSGRQFSNSRSEMNVSTLELGDSALYLCASSMQGNTGELFFGEGSRLTVL.